A selection of T cell receptor beta chains follows, all from one sample in a study of cytotoxic CD8 clonotypes in ibrutinib-treated CLL. The table came from immunoSEQ multiplex PCR; TCRdb's copy has only in-frame clones and leaves some out. This table holds some 120,000 clones, around 80% found once. Sample: PBMCs, taken after 24 months of ibrutinib treatment. The receptors shown here come from a human donor with chronic lymphocytic leukemia. Both conserved end residues are part of each CDR3. A D gene is named only where the DNA matches it firmly. Only some rows state a clone size, as once, few, many or a class for expanded clones.

TRBJ2-7 | 14 | - | TRBV19 | - | TGTGCCAGTAGTATTGTTGGCGGGACCTACGAGCAGTACTTC | CASSIVGGTYEQYF
TRBJ1-5 | 13 | - | TRBV6-1 | - | TGTGCCAGCAGTGGGGGAAGCAATCAGCCCCAGCATTTT | CASSGGSNQPQHF
TRBJ2-3 | 15 | - | TRBV7-7 | TRBD1 | TGTGCCAGCAGCCCCGGGACAGGGGAAACAGATACGCAGTATTTT | CASSPGTGETDTQYF
TRBJ1-2 | 15 | - | TRBV7-2 | - | TGTGCCAGCAGCGCTTACCAGACTGCCAACTATGGCTACACCTTC | CASSAYQTANYGYTF
TRBJ2-2 | 19 | once | TRBV5-4 | TRBD2 | TGTGCCAGCAGCTTCCGCCTAGCGGGGGGCCCGTCTAGTTCCGGGGAGCTGTTTTTT | CASSFRLAGGPSSSGELFF
TRBJ2-3 | 17 | - | TRBV7-2 | - | TGTGCCAGCAGCATCCCGGGCCTATTCTCTCCGACAGATACGCAGTATTTT | CASSIPGLFSPTDTQYF
TRBJ2-5 | 15 | - | TRBV30 | - | TGTGCCTGGAGTGTACTTGGAGGGTATGGAGAGACCCAGTACTTC | CAWSVLGGYGETQYF
TRBJ2-7 | 12 | once | TRBV12-5 | - | TGTGCTAGTGGTTCCAATATTCGCGAGCAGTACTTC | CASGSNIREQYF
TRBJ1-5 | 14 | - | TRBV28 | TRBD1 | TGTGCCAGCAGTTTAGCCCAACAGGGGAAGCCCCAGCATTTT | CASSLAQQGKPQHF
TRBJ2-2 | 18 | - | TRBV7-9 | TRBD1 | TGTGCCAGCAGCTTAAGATCCTTTCGACAGGGTAACACCGGGGAGCTGTTTTTT | CASSLRSFRQGNTGELFF
TRBJ1-4 | 14 | - | TRBV9 | TRBD1 | TGTGCCAGCAGCGTAGGCAGGGGGCGCGAAAAACTGTTTTTT | CASSVGRGREKLFF
TRBJ2-2 | 15 | few | TRBV4-2 | - | TGTGCCAGCAGCCTTTCCGCTAGGGGGTCCGGGGAGCTGTTTTTT | CASSLSARGSGELFF
TRBJ2-1 | 13 | - | TRBV15 | - | TGTGCCACCAGTAGAGGGCGTCCAAATGAGCAGTTCTTC | CATSRGRPNEQFF
TRBJ2-5 | 14 | - | TRBV4-2 | TRBD1 | TGTGCCAGCAGCCCCCTGGACAGGGGAGAGACCCAGTACTTC | CASSPLDRGETQYF
TRBJ1-2 | 16 | - | TRBV6-1 | - | TGTGCCAGCAGTGAATTTGGGCTTAGACCTCGCTATGGCTACACCTTC | CASSEFGLRPRYGYTF
TRBJ2-3 | 15 | once | TRBV6-1 | - | TGTGCCAGCAGTGAACTGGGACTTAGCACAGATACGCAGTATTTT | CASSELGLSTDTQYF
TRBJ1-1 | 14 | - | TRBV6-6 | - | TGTGCCAGCATTGGGATGGACAAGAACACTGAAGCTTTCTTT | CASIGMDKNTEAFF
TRBJ2-2 | 14 | - | TRBV28 | - | TGTGCCAGCAGACCAGGGGCGAGGGCCGGGGAGCTGTTTTTT | CASRPGARAGELFF
TRBJ1-4 | 16 | - | TRBV5-1 | TRBD1 | TGCGCCAGCAGCTTACAGGGGGCGCTGAGTAATGAAAAACTGTTTTTT | CASSLQGALSNEKLFF
TRBJ2-7 | 15 | - | TRBV6-5 | TRBD2 | TGTGCCAGCAGATTAACTAGCGGGGGTTCCTACGAGCAGTACTTC | CASRLTSGGSYEQYF
TRBJ1-5 | 14 | - | TRBV7-2 | - | TGTGCCAGCAGCTTAGGGGATGGCAATCAGCCCCAGCATTTT | CASSLGDGNQPQHF
TRBJ2-1 | 15 | - | TRBV7-2 | - | TGTGCCAGCAGCTTCATGCGGAGCTCCTACAATGAGCAGTTCTTC | CASSFMRSSYNEQFF
TRBJ1-1 | 16 | - | TRBV5-1 | - | TGCGCCAGCAGCTTGGCGGGCAGGGCGGCGGACACTGAAGCTTTCTTT | CASSLAGRAADTEAFF
TRBJ2-2 | 13 | - | TRBV6-5 | - | TGTGCCAGCAGCCACGTGGACACCGGGGAGCTGTTTTTT | CASSHVDTGELFF
TRBJ1-2 | 13 | - | TRBV4-3 | - | TGCGCCAGCAGCCAAGATGGCTACTATGGCTACACCTTC | CASSQDGYYGYTF
TRBJ1-6 | 19 | - | TRBV30 | TRBD1 | TGTGCCTGGAGCGGAACCGGGACAGGGGGTCCCTCCTATAATTCACCCCTCCACTTT | CAWSGTGTGGPSYNSPLHF
TRBJ1-5 | 15 | - | TRBV25-1 | - | TGTGCCACCTTAAGGGGAGACAAGAGCAATCAGCCCCAGCATTTT | CATLRGDKSNQPQHF
TRBJ2-2 | 18 | - | TRBV10-1 | - | TGCGCCAGCAGTGAGCCGCGTAAGGGGCGCTTCGGCACCGGGGAGCTGTTTTTT | CASSEPRKGRFGTGELFF
TRBJ2-2 | 13 | few | TRBV6-5 | TRBD1 | TGTGCCAGCAGTGACAGGGGGTCCGGGGAGCTGTTTTTT | CASSDRGSGELFF
TRBJ2-3 | 14 | - | TRBV5-1 | - | TGCGCCAGCAGCCCGGCGGCTCCCCAGGGGACGCAGTATTTT | CASSPAAPQGTQYF
TRBJ1-2 | 15 | - | TRBV30 | - | TGTGCCTGGAGGGAAACGCCCTCAGGGAACTATGGCTACACCTTC | CAWRETPSGNYGYTF
TRBJ2-7 | 11 | - | TRBV30 | - | TGTGCCTGGGGAATCTCCTACGAGCAGTACTTC | CAWGISYEQYF
TRBJ1-2 | 14 | - | TRBV5-1 | TRBD1 | TGCGCCAGCAGCATCGGACAGGGGGCGTTTGGCTACACCTTC | CASSIGQGAFGYTF
TRBJ1-2 | 16 | - | TRBV7-6 | - | TGTGCCAGCAGCTTAGCCCTTCCGGGGGCGACCTATGGCTACACCTTC | CASSLALPGATYGYTF
TRBJ1-6 | 14 | few | TRBV10-1 | TRBD1 | TGCGCCAGCAGTCCGGGACAGACAAATTCACCCCTCCACTTT | CASSPGQTNSPLHF
TRBJ1-1 | 16 | - | TRBV7-2 | - | TGTGCCAGCAGCTTCCCCTTGGGGGAGGCGATGTCTGAAGCTTTCTTT | CASSFPLGEAMSEAFF
TRBJ1-1 | 12 | - | TRBV30 | - | TGTGCCTGGGGGCAGGCGAACACTGAAGCTTTCTTT | CAWGQANTEAFF
TRBJ2-1 | 16 | - | TRBV6-4 | - | TGTGCCAGCAGTGGAGAGGTTGGAATAGCGGACAATGAGCAGTTCTTC | CASSGEVGIADNEQFF
TRBJ1-3 | 19 | - | TRBV7-9 | TRBD1 | TGTGCCAGCAGCTTAGCCCGGGACAGGGGGGCATACTCTGGAAACACCATATATTTT | CASSLARDRGAYSGNTIYF
TRBJ1-1 | 16 | - | TRBV19 | TRBD1 | TGTGCCAGTAGTTACACCCCGGGACAGAGGAACACTGAAGCTTTCTTT | CASSYTPGQRNTEAFF
TRBJ2-2 | 16 | - | TRBV4-1 | TRBD1 | TGCGCCAGCACCAAGCTCCGCCAGGGGGACACCGGGGAGCTGTTTTTT | CASTKLRQGDTGELFF
TRBJ1-1 | 15 | - | TRBV29-1 | - | TGCAGCGTTGTCTCCCCGGTCCTGGGAGACACTGAAGCTTTCTTT | CSVVSPVLGDTEAFF